Listed below are T cell receptor beta chains from one sample, sequenced in a study of blood T cell repertoires in COVID-19. Some clones are missing from TCRdb's copy, which holds only in-frame ones; the method was immunoSEQ multiplex PCR. The sample has 100,000 to 120,000 clones; around 90% are singletons. The sequencing input was peripheral blood. Every receptor here comes from a human donor in a cohort sampled during active COVID-19. Both conserved end residues are part of each CDR3. Each record gives: J gene, clone size, V gene, D gene, CDR3 DNA, CDR3 protein. D genes are given only for firm matches. The size entry is marked missing in some rows and otherwise reads once, few, many or a size class.

j_call: TRBJ2-1
clone_size: NA
v_call: TRBV5-1
d_call: NA
cdr3_nt: TGCGCCAGCAGCTCTGCCCTCGCAGGGGTCAATGAGCAGTTCTTC
cdr3_aa: CASSSALAGVNEQFF

j_call: TRBJ2-1
clone_size: NA
v_call: TRBV5-4
d_call: NA
cdr3_nt: TGTGCCAGCAGGGAGACGGCCTACAATGAGCAGTTCTTC
cdr3_aa: CASRETAYNEQFF

j_call: TRBJ2-2
clone_size: NA
v_call: TRBV27
d_call: NA
cdr3_nt: TGTGCCATCCCCTGCGGGGGCCCCACCGGGGAGCTGTTTTTT
cdr3_aa: CAIPCGGPTGELFF

j_call: TRBJ2-1
clone_size: NA
v_call: TRBV20-1
d_call: NA
cdr3_nt: TGCAGTGCTAGTTCGGGATCCCCAGGCTACAATGAGCAGTTCTTC
cdr3_aa: CSASSGSPGYNEQFF

j_call: TRBJ1-2
clone_size: NA
v_call: TRBV27
d_call: TRBD1
cdr3_nt: TGTGCCAGCAGTCCGTGGACAGGGAAGGGCTATGGCTACACCTTC
cdr3_aa: CASSPWTGKGYGYTF

j_call: TRBJ1-4
clone_size: NA
v_call: TRBV5-5
d_call: NA
cdr3_nt: TGTGCCAGCAGCCAGGCCACTGCAACTAATGAAAAACTGTTTTTT
cdr3_aa: CASSQATATNEKLFF

j_call: TRBJ2-1
clone_size: once
v_call: TRBV9
d_call: TRBD2
cdr3_nt: TGTGCCAGCAGCGTAGCTACAGCGGGGGGGTACAATGAGCAGTTCTTC
cdr3_aa: CASSVATAGGYNEQFF

j_call: TRBJ1-2
clone_size: NA
v_call: TRBV19
d_call: NA
cdr3_nt: TGTGCCAGTGGGATGAAAGCAGAGGGTACTTTTGGCTACACCTTC
cdr3_aa: CASGMKAEGTFGYTF

j_call: TRBJ2-4
clone_size: once
v_call: TRBV6-5
d_call: NA
cdr3_nt: TGTGCCAGCACCCTAGGTGCCAAAAACATTCAGTACTTC
cdr3_aa: CASTLGAKNIQYF

j_call: TRBJ2-1
clone_size: NA
v_call: TRBV30
d_call: TRBD2
cdr3_nt: TGTGCCTGGAGTAAGGGACTAGCGGACAATGAGCAGTTCTTC
cdr3_aa: CAWSKGLADNEQFF

j_call: TRBJ1-5
clone_size: NA
v_call: TRBV27
d_call: TRBD1
cdr3_nt: TGTGCCAGCAGACGCCGTGGGGGACAGGGGACTCTGGGGGGTCAGCCCCAGCATTTT
cdr3_aa: CASRRRGGQGTLGGQPQHF

j_call: TRBJ2-3
clone_size: NA
v_call: TRBV29-1
d_call: NA
cdr3_nt: TGCAGCGTTGAGCCCGCTGGACAGCGCACAGATACGCAGTATTTT
cdr3_aa: CSVEPAGQRTDTQYF

j_call: TRBJ2-5
clone_size: NA
v_call: TRBV28
d_call: TRBD1
cdr3_nt: TGTGCCAGCAGTTCTGGACAGGGAACAGAGACCCAGTACTTC
cdr3_aa: CASSSGQGTETQYF

j_call: TRBJ2-7
clone_size: NA
v_call: TRBV3-1/TRBV3-2
d_call: NA
cdr3_nt: TGTGCCAGCAGCCAAGGGGCAGGGTACGAGCAGTACTTC
cdr3_aa: CASSQGAGYEQYF

j_call: TRBJ2-3
clone_size: NA
v_call: TRBV29-1
d_call: NA
cdr3_nt: TGCAGCGGATCCGGGACACATGCCACCGCTACAGATACGCAGTATTTT
cdr3_aa: CSGSGTHATATDTQYF

j_call: TRBJ2-3
clone_size: NA
v_call: TRBV15
d_call: TRBD2
cdr3_nt: TGTGCCACCAGCAGAGTACTAGCGGGGAGAAGAGATACGCAGTATTTT
cdr3_aa: CATSRVLAGRRDTQYF

j_call: TRBJ2-3
clone_size: NA
v_call: TRBV10-3
d_call: TRBD2
cdr3_nt: TGTGCCATCAGTCCCCTAGCGGGGTCCGCAGATACGCAGTATTTT
cdr3_aa: CAISPLAGSADTQYF

j_call: TRBJ1-1
clone_size: NA
v_call: TRBV7-2
d_call: NA
cdr3_nt: TGTGCCAGCAGCTTAGCCCGGGTTGGAGCTTTCTTT
cdr3_aa: CASSLARVGAFF

j_call: TRBJ2-1
clone_size: NA
v_call: TRBV15
d_call: TRBD1
cdr3_nt: TGTGCCACCAGCAGAGATGACAGGGGATTGAATGAGCAGTTCTTC
cdr3_aa: CATSRDDRGLNEQFF

j_call: TRBJ2-3
clone_size: once
v_call: TRBV5-4
d_call: TRBD2
cdr3_nt: TGTGCCAGCAGCCCGGGACTAGCGGGGGCTACAGATACGCAGTATTTT
cdr3_aa: CASSPGLAGATDTQYF

j_call: TRBJ2-7
clone_size: NA
v_call: TRBV2
d_call: TRBD2
cdr3_nt: TGTGCCAGCAGGGGACTAGCGGGCACCTACGAGCAGTACTTC
cdr3_aa: CASRGLAGTYEQYF

j_call: TRBJ2-1
clone_size: few
v_call: TRBV7-7
d_call: TRBD2
cdr3_nt: TGTGCTAGCAGCTTAGGGACTAGAGACAATGAGCAGTTCTTC
cdr3_aa: CASSLGTRDNEQFF

j_call: TRBJ2-2
clone_size: NA
v_call: TRBV5-1
d_call: TRBD1
cdr3_nt: TGCGCCAGCAGCTTGTATTTGACAGGGGCCGGGGAGCTGTTTTTT
cdr3_aa: CASSLYLTGAGELFF

j_call: TRBJ2-1
clone_size: once
v_call: TRBV9
d_call: TRBD2
cdr3_nt: TGTGCCAGCAGCGTAGGTTTGAGCGGGAGATACAATGAGCAGTTCTTC
cdr3_aa: CASSVGLSGRYNEQFF

j_call: TRBJ1-5
clone_size: NA
v_call: TRBV19
d_call: NA
cdr3_nt: TGTGCCAGTAGTATGGTGCAGGGAGGGAATCAGCCCCAGCATTTT
cdr3_aa: CASSMVQGGNQPQHF

j_call: TRBJ1-6
clone_size: NA
v_call: TRBV14
d_call: NA
cdr3_nt: TGTGCCAGCAGCCAGCACGGCGGGGGTTCACCCCTCCACTTT
cdr3_aa: CASSQHGGGSPLHF

j_call: TRBJ2-2
clone_size: NA
v_call: TRBV5-8
d_call: TRBD1
cdr3_nt: TGTGCCAGCAGCCAGTACAGGGGGAAGGACACCGGGGAGCTGTTTTTT
cdr3_aa: CASSQYRGKDTGELFF

j_call: TRBJ2-7
clone_size: NA
v_call: TRBV7-8
d_call: NA
cdr3_nt: TGTGCCAGCAGCTTTAGCCAGGGGAGAGGCTACGAGCAGTACTTC
cdr3_aa: CASSFSQGRGYEQYF

j_call: TRBJ2-5
clone_size: NA
v_call: TRBV11-2
d_call: NA
cdr3_nt: TGTGCCAGCAGACCAGACAGCCTCCAAGAGACCCAGTACTTC
cdr3_aa: CASRPDSLQETQYF

j_call: TRBJ2-1
clone_size: NA
v_call: TRBV12-5
d_call: NA
cdr3_nt: TGTGCTAGTGGTCCACGAGGGAGCTCCTACAATGAGCAGTTCTTC
cdr3_aa: CASGPRGSSYNEQFF

j_call: TRBJ2-3
clone_size: NA
v_call: TRBV5-4
d_call: TRBD1
cdr3_nt: TGTGCCAGCGTCGACAGGGCCCGAGGAGATACGCAGTATTTT
cdr3_aa: CASVDRARGDTQYF

j_call: TRBJ1-2
clone_size: few
v_call: TRBV6-5
d_call: NA
cdr3_nt: TGTGCCACCCAAGTAGGGGGAGATGGCTACACCTTC
cdr3_aa: CATQVGGDGYTF

j_call: TRBJ1-3
clone_size: few
v_call: TRBV10-2
d_call: NA
cdr3_nt: TGCGCCAGCAGTGGAATTCAGGGTATTGGAAACACCATATATTTT
cdr3_aa: CASSGIQGIGNTIYF

j_call: TRBJ2-7
clone_size: NA
v_call: TRBV12-3/TRBV12-4
d_call: TRBD1
cdr3_nt: TGTGCCAGCCGGGACAGGGGCTACGAGCAGTACTTC
cdr3_aa: CASRDRGYEQYF

j_call: TRBJ1-2
clone_size: NA
v_call: TRBV11-2
d_call: NA
cdr3_nt: TGTGCCAGCAGCTTAGGGGCAGGGTGGGATGGCTACACCTTC
cdr3_aa: CASSLGAGWDGYTF

j_call: TRBJ2-2
clone_size: NA
v_call: TRBV7-3
d_call: NA
cdr3_nt: TGTGCCAGCAGAGCGGAGGGCGGGGTAGGCACCGGGGAGCTGTTTTTT
cdr3_aa: CASRAEGGVGTGELFF

j_call: TRBJ2-7
clone_size: NA
v_call: TRBV19
d_call: NA
cdr3_nt: TGTGCCAGTAGTATATCCCGAACAGGGTACGAGCAGTACTTC
cdr3_aa: CASSISRTGYEQYF

j_call: TRBJ2-7
clone_size: NA
v_call: TRBV14
d_call: NA
cdr3_nt: TGTGCCAGCAGTCCCTCCGGAAACTACTACGAGCAGTACTTC
cdr3_aa: CASSPSGNYYEQYF

j_call: TRBJ1-1
clone_size: NA
v_call: TRBV6-2/TRBV6-3
d_call: NA
cdr3_nt: TGTGCCAGCAGTTACTCGTTATACACTGAAGCTTTCTTT
cdr3_aa: CASSYSLYTEAFF

j_call: TRBJ2-5
clone_size: NA
v_call: TRBV2
d_call: TRBD2
cdr3_nt: TGTGCCAGCAGGGTAGCGGGGAACAAAGAGACCCAGTACTTC
cdr3_aa: CASRVAGNKETQYF

j_call: TRBJ2-1
clone_size: once
v_call: TRBV3-1/TRBV3-2
d_call: NA
cdr3_nt: TGTGCCAGCAGCCCAGGGTCCGGCTCCTACAATGAGCAGTTCTTC
cdr3_aa: CASSPGSGSYNEQFF

j_call: TRBJ1-1
clone_size: NA
v_call: TRBV7-8
d_call: TRBD1
cdr3_nt: TGTGCCGGGTCGCGGGACAGGAACACTGAAGCTTTCTTT
cdr3_aa: CAGSRDRNTEAFF

j_call: TRBJ2-7
clone_size: once
v_call: TRBV2
d_call: NA
cdr3_nt: TGTGCCAGCAGTGAAGCGCGGTCTTTAGGGGTTACCTACGAGCAGTACTTC
cdr3_aa: CASSEARSLGVTYEQYF

j_call: TRBJ1-6
clone_size: NA
v_call: TRBV29-1
d_call: TRBD1
cdr3_nt: TGCAGCGTTAGACAGGGGAGGGATTCACCCCTCCACTTT
cdr3_aa: CSVRQGRDSPLHF

j_call: TRBJ1-3
clone_size: NA
v_call: TRBV5-1
d_call: NA
cdr3_nt: TGCGCCAGCAGCCCGGGCAAGGGGCTAGGAAACACCATATATTTT
cdr3_aa: CASSPGKGLGNTIYF

j_call: TRBJ2-2
clone_size: NA
v_call: TRBV27
d_call: NA
cdr3_nt: TGTGCCAGCAGTTTATGGGCCAGGGGGAACACCGGGGAGCTGTTTTTT
cdr3_aa: CASSLWARGNTGELFF

j_call: TRBJ1-3
clone_size: NA
v_call: TRBV5-4
d_call: NA
cdr3_nt: TGTGCCAGCAGCTTCAGGGAAATGGTGGGAAACACCATATATTTT
cdr3_aa: CASSFREMVGNTIYF

j_call: TRBJ2-1
clone_size: NA
v_call: TRBV29-1
d_call: TRBD2
cdr3_nt: TGCAGCGTTTTACTAGCGGGTTACAATGAGCAGTTCTTC
cdr3_aa: CSVLLAGYNEQFF

j_call: TRBJ2-1
clone_size: NA
v_call: TRBV6-6
d_call: NA
cdr3_nt: TGTGCCAGCAGTTCAGGGGATAATGAGCAGTTCTTC
cdr3_aa: CASSSGDNEQFF

j_call: TRBJ2-1
clone_size: NA
v_call: TRBV19
d_call: NA
cdr3_nt: TGTGCCAGTAGTATATGGCTAGCGAGCTACAATGAGCAGTTCTTC
cdr3_aa: CASSIWLASYNEQFF

j_call: TRBJ1-5
clone_size: NA
v_call: TRBV7-2
d_call: TRBD1
cdr3_nt: TGTGCCAGCAGCTACTGGACAGGGGGCAATCAGCCCCAGCATTTT
cdr3_aa: CASSYWTGGNQPQHF

j_call: TRBJ1-1
clone_size: NA
v_call: TRBV28
d_call: NA
cdr3_nt: TGTGCCAGCAGTTTTCAGGGAGGGAGGACTGAAGCTTTCTTT
cdr3_aa: CASSFQGGRTEAFF

j_call: TRBJ1-2
clone_size: few
v_call: TRBV11-2
d_call: TRBD1
cdr3_nt: TGTGCCAGCAGCTTAGGCAGGGGGAGTTACTATGGCTACACCTTC
cdr3_aa: CASSLGRGSYYGYTF

j_call: TRBJ2-1
clone_size: NA
v_call: TRBV6-5
d_call: TRBD2
cdr3_nt: TGTGCCAGCAGTTACGGCGGGGCTAGCGGGAAGGGTGAGCAGTTCTTC
cdr3_aa: CASSYGGASGKGEQFF

j_call: TRBJ2-1
clone_size: NA
v_call: TRBV11-1
d_call: TRBD2
cdr3_nt: TGTGCCACCCGAGGGCTAGCGGGCGATGAGCAGTTCTTC
cdr3_aa: CATRGLAGDEQFF

j_call: TRBJ1-2
clone_size: once
v_call: TRBV19
d_call: NA
cdr3_nt: TGTGCCAGTACCCCCCTGGGCGGGACTGGCTACACCTTC
cdr3_aa: CASTPLGGTGYTF

j_call: TRBJ2-1
clone_size: NA
v_call: TRBV6-5
d_call: NA
cdr3_nt: TGTGCCAGCAGTTCGTTCGAGGGTGAGCAGTTCTTC
cdr3_aa: CASSSFEGEQFF

j_call: TRBJ2-7
clone_size: NA
v_call: TRBV28
d_call: NA
cdr3_nt: TGTGCCAGCAGTTTAGGAGCGTACGAGCAGTACTTC
cdr3_aa: CASSLGAYEQYF

j_call: TRBJ2-3
clone_size: NA
v_call: TRBV2
d_call: TRBD2
cdr3_nt: TGTGCCAGCAGCAAAATAGCGGGAGGGCGTACAGATACGCAGTATTTT
cdr3_aa: CASSKIAGGRTDTQYF

j_call: TRBJ2-1
clone_size: NA
v_call: TRBV9
d_call: TRBD2
cdr3_nt: TGTGCCAGCAGCGCCAACGGGCTAGCGGGAGCCAATGAGCAGTTCTTC
cdr3_aa: CASSANGLAGANEQFF